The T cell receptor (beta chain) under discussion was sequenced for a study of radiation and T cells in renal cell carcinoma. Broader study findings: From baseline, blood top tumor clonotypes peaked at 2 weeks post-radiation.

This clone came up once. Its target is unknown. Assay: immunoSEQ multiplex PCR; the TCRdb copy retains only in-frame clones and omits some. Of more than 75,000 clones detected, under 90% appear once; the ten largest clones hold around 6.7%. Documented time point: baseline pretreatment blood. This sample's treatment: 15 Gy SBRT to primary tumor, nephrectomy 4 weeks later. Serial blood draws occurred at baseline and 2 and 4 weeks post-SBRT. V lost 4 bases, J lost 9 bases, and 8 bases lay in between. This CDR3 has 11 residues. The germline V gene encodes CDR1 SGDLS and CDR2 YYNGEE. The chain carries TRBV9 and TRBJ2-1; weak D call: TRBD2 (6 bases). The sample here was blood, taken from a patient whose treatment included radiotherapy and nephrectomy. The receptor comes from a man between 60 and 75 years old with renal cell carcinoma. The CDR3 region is CASSLGSEQFF. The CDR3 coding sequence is TGTGCCAGCAGCCTCGGGAGTGAGCAGTTCTTC. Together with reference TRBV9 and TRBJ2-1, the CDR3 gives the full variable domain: DSGVTQTPKHLITATGQRVTLRCSPRSGDLSVYWYQQSLDQGLQFLIQYYNGEERAKGNILERFSAQQFPDLHSELNLSSLELGDSALYFCASSLGSEQFFGPGTRLTVL.